This T cell receptor beta chain was documented in a study of cytomegalovirus exposure and HLA in healthy donors. Study results and limitations: Subsequent analysis showed first-cohort TCR clusters tending to co-occur in approximately 120 validation repertoires.

Separation from the 666-subject first cohort characterized the roughly 130-subject validation cohort, to which the donors belonged. Sequencing was performed with immunoSEQ multiplex PCR; in TCRdb, only in-frame clones are kept and a portion is missing. The table lists about 120,000 clones, 85% of them singletons. Regarding this clone: Its cognate antigen is unknown.

Germline V gene data show CDR1 as SGHAT and CDR2 as FQNNGV. This CDR3 is 13 amino acids long. V shed 4 bases and J 5 bases; nucleotides not matched to a gene: 1. Material: PBMCs. The TCR sequence derives from a woman younger than 45 in good health and CMV-seronegative. This chain connects TRBV11-2 to TRBJ1-2; 10 bases match TRBD1. The CDR3, as DNA: TGTGCCAGCAGCTCGGGACAGGGGTATGGCTACACCTTC. Its protein is CASSSGQGYGYTF.